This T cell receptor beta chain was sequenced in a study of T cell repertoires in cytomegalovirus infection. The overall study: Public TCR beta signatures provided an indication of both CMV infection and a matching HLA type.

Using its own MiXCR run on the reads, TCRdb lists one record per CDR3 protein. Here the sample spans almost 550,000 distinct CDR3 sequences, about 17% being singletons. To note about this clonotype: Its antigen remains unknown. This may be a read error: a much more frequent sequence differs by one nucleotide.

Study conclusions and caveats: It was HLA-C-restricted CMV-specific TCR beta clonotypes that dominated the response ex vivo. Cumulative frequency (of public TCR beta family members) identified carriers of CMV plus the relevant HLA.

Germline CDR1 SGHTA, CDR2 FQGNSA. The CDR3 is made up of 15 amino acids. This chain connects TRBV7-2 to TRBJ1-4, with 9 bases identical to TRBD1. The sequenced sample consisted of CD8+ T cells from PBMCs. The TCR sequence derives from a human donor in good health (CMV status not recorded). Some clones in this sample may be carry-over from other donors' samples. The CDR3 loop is CASSFRDRAGENLFF. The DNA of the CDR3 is TGTGCCAGCAGCTTCCGGGACAGGGCAGGCGAAAATCTGTTTTTT.